One sample yielded the 2 T cell receptor beta chains listed below, sequenced in a study of cytomegalovirus exposure and HLA in healthy donors (dated by TCRdb to about 2017). The library was prepared using the immunoSEQ multiplex PCR assay. A mixture of 60 forward primers for TCR Vbeta segments and 13 reverse primers for TCR Jbeta segments was used in the multiplex PCR. TCRdb holds this immuneACCESS table with in-frame rearrangements only. Some clones are missing; in checked studies, unresolved V genes explain under half, and the rest has no known cause. Here the sample has 110,000 or so clones; 69% occur a single time. The ten most abundant clones make up roughly 3.2% of the sample. The sample comprised PBMCs. These receptors were obtained from a man younger than 40 in good health and CMV-seronegative.

The chain links TRBV9 to TRBJ2-2, with TRBD1 matching 7 bases. The CDR3 contains 19 residues. Germline V gene lookup returns CDR1 SGDLS and CDR2 YYNGEE. The J segment lost 6 bases and the V segment lost 4 bases, leaving 21 bases of the junction unmatched. For the CDR3, the DNA is TGTGCCAGCAGCCTATCCACCGGGACAGACCCGACAAGGGCCGGGGAGCTGTTTTTT. Amino acid sequence: CASSLSTGTDPTRAGELFF. Full variable domain (missing parts from reference TRBV9 and TRBJ2-2): DSGVTQTPKHLITATGQRVTLRCSPRSGDLSVYWYQQSLDQGLQFLIQYYNGEERAKGNILERFSAQQFPDLHSELNLSSLELGDSALYFCASSLSTGTDPTRAGELFFGEGSRLTVL.

The rearrangement joins TRBV15 to TRBJ2-5; TRBD1 agrees at 9 bases. Germline lookup yields CDR1 LNHNV and CDR2 YYDKDF (reference sequence). With V trimmed by 5 bases and J by 2 bases, 9 bases remained unmatched. The CDR3 covers 16 residues. Here the CDR3 reads CATSASGTGKQETQYF. Written as DNA, the CDR3 is TGTGCCACCAGCGCTTCCGGGACAGGGAAACAAGAGACCCAGTACTTC.